A single sample gave rise to the 20 T cell receptor beta chains below, sequenced in a study of cytomegalovirus exposure and HLA in healthy donors. Some clones are missing from TCRdb's copy, which holds only in-frame ones; the method was immunoSEQ multiplex PCR. The data show just under 150,000 clones, about 87% seen once. Specimen: PBMCs. All receptors come from a man between 18 and 35 years old in good health and CMV-seropositive.

This clone turned up a few times. The V and J genes are TRBV19 and TRBJ1-2, with 8 bases that match TRBD1. The germline CDR1 and CDR2 sequences are LNHDA and SQIVND (reference sequence). The CDR3 loop spans 13 amino acids. The J segment lost 5 bases and the V segment lost 5 bases, leaving 4 bases of the junction unmatched. CDR3 DNA sequence: TGTGCCAGTAGTGCGGACAGGGTATATGGCTACACCTTC. It translates to CASSADRVYGYTF.

This chain uses TRBV7-9 with TRBJ1-4; TRBD1 matches 8 bases. J lost 5 bases, V lost 2 bases, and 7 bases had no gene match. Germline values: CDR1 SEHNR, CDR2 FQNEAQ (reference sequence). The CDR3 contains 16 residues. The chain's CDR3 is CASSLSGQVVNEKLFF. The CDR3, as DNA: TGTGCCAGCAGCTTATCGGGACAGGTGGTAAATGAAAAACTGTTTTTT.

This sequence joins TRBV5-1 and TRBJ2-1; 11 bases fit TRBD2. With 1 base clipped from V and 11 bases from J, the junction kept 11 bases outside the gene matches. CDR1 and CDR2 from the germline V gene are SGHRS and YFSETQ. This CDR3 has 16 amino acids. CDR3 nucleotides: TGCGCCAGCAGCTTGCCCGGCACTAGCGGGGGAGGGCAGCAGTTCTTC. This translates into CASSLPGTSGGGQQFF.

The genes are TRBV5-4 and TRBJ1-1; the D gene is possibly TRBD1 (6 bases). The CDR3 covers 15 residues. The V end was cut by 4 bases, the J end by 8 bases, with 21 bases between. CDR1 is SGHNT and CDR2 is YYREEE in the germline V gene (reference sequence). CDR3 sequence reads: CASSPPGKGDLEAFF. The DNA for the CDR3 is TGTGCCAGCAGCCCTCCCGGGAAGGGGGATCTAGAAGCTTTCTTT.

V usage is TRBV27 and J usage is TRBJ2-7; 15 nucleotides agree with TRBD2. In germline, CDR1 is MNHEY, CDR2 SMNVEV (reference sequence). The ends lost 8 bases at V and 6 bases at J; junction bases unmatched: 11. The CDR3 runs to 16 residues. CDR3 amino acids: CASSRSGGLAGGEQYF. The DNA of the CDR3 is TGTGCCAGCTCTAGATCAGGGGGACTAGCGGGAGGCGAGCAGTACTTC.

The rearrangement joins TRBV5-1 to TRBJ1-1; TRBD1 aligns across 11 bases. Trimming at V came to 4 bases and at J to 1 base, leaving 3 bases not matched to a gene. The CDR3 spans 15 residues. Germline assignment: CDR1 SGHRS and CDR2 YFSETQ. Written as DNA, the CDR3 is TGCGCCAGCAGCGGACAGGGGGCGCGGAACACTGAAGCTTTCTTT. It codes for CASSGQGARNTEAFF.

The gene calls are TRBV30 and TRBJ1-5, with TRBD1 matching over 8 bases. The ends lost 4 bases at V and 5 bases at J; junction bases unmatched: 7. The CDR3 is made up of 14 amino acids. Germline-derived CDR1 and CDR2 are GTSNPN and SVGIG (reference sequence). The CDR3 nucleotides are TGTGCCTGGACCTCCGGGACAGGTTATCAGCCCCAGCATTTT. Translated: CAWTSGTGYQPQHF.

The rearrangement links TRBV27 to TRBJ2-2; D gene unclear. V lost 6 bases and J lost 0, with 8 bases in between. Germline lookup yields CDR1 MNHEY and CDR2 SMNVEV (reference sequence). CDR3 size: 14 residues. CDR3 bases: TGTGCCAGCAGGAGAGGCGCGAACACCGGGGAGCTGTTTTTT. Its protein product is CASRRGANTGELFF.

The rearrangement links TRBV5-4 to TRBJ1-3; D perhaps matches TRBD1 (5 bases). The CDR3 runs to 13 residues. Germline CDR1 reads SGHNT; CDR2 reads YYREEE (reference sequence). V lost 4 bases, J lost 5 bases, and 10 bases lay in between. The CDR3 region is CASSEDTRNTIYF. The CDR3 nucleotides read TGTGCCAGCAGCGAGGACACAAGAAACACCATATATTTT.

The chain uses TRBV27 and TRBJ1-5, with 7 bases fitting TRBD1. CDR3 length equals 14 residues. Germline lookup yields CDR1 MNHEY and CDR2 SMNVEV (reference sequence). Germline trimming cut 5 bases from V and 4 bases from J; bases unmatched to any gene: 5. CDR3 amino acids: CASSGTTGNQPQHF. CDR3 coding DNA: TGTGCCAGCAGTGGTACGACAGGGAATCAGCCCCAGCATTTT.

The rearrangement joins TRBV11-2 to TRBJ2-1; 7 bases line up with TRBD2. The length of the CDR3 is 15 residues. J gave up 7 bases and V 6 bases, and 12 bases lay outside the gene matches. The germline gives CDR1 SGHAT, CDR2 FQNNGV. The CDR3 reads CASSPRASGWNEQFF. CDR3 coding DNA: TGTGCCAGCAGTCCTAGGGCTAGCGGATGGAATGAGCAGTTCTTC.

V and J are TRBV7-8 and TRBJ2-3; tentatively, D is TRBD1 (6 bases). The ends were cut back, 2 bases at V and 0 bases at J, with 15 bases in the middle. The CDR3 has 17 residues. The germline V gene has CDR1 SGHVS and CDR2 FQNEAQ. The CDR3 here is CASSLRSGRGSTDTQYF. CDR3 in DNA: TGTGCCAGCAGCTTAAGATCGGGCAGGGGCAGCACAGATACGCAGTATTTT.

With regard to this clone: Distinct nucleotide sequences in the sample also encode this CDR3. The V gene is TRBV11-2, the J gene TRBJ2-1; 7 nucleotides agree with TRBD1. CDR1 and CDR2 (germline): SGHAT, FQNNGV. V lost 1 base to trimming and J lost 7 bases; unmatched junction nucleotides: 1. The CDR3 has 13 amino acids. The CDR3 sequence is CASSLAQGNEQFF. CDR3 DNA: TGTGCCAGCAGCTTAGCACAGGGGAATGAGCAGTTCTTC.

The genes are TRBV6-1 and TRBJ1-5; TRBD1 matches 9 bases. Germline trimming cut 8 bases from V and 1 base from J; bases unmatched to any gene: 6. CDR1 and CDR2 (germline): MNHNS, SASEGT. The CDR3 is 15 amino acids. The CDR3 DNA reads TGTGCCAGCTGGACCGGGACAGGGAGCAATCAGCCCCAGCATTTT. This sequence encodes CASWTGTGSNQPQHF.

The J gene is TRBJ2-1, the V gene TRBV11-2; 9 nucleotides align to TRBD2. The CDR3 contains 14 residues. CDR1 is SGHAT and CDR2 is FQNNGV in the germline V gene. J gave up 3 bases and V 5 bases, and 2 bases lay outside the gene matches. The CDR3 protein is CASSRSGSYNEQFF. The CDR3 region has the DNA TGTGCCAGCAGCCGTAGCGGGAGCTACAATGAGCAGTTCTTC.

The chain carries TRBV6-5 and TRBJ1-6, with TRBD1 identical over 8 bases. V trimming: 8 bases; J trimming: 4 bases; junction bases outside the gene matches: 4. The CDR3 consists of 14 residues. Germline-derived CDR1 and CDR2 are MNHEY and SVGAGI. The CDR3 sequence: CASLDRAYNSPLHF. In DNA form, the CDR3 reads TGTGCCAGCTTGGACAGGGCGTATAATTCACCCCTCCACTTT.

The genes are TRBV19 and TRBJ1-2, with TRBD1 as a possible D gene (5 bases). The germline V gene has CDR1 LNHDA and CDR2 SQIVND (reference sequence). Trimming took off 3 bases at V and 2 bases at J, with 13 bases between the two ends. CDR3 length: 15 residues. The CDR3 region is CASSIDSWGNYGYTF. The CDR3 bases are TGTGCCAGTAGTATTGATTCTTGGGGCAACTATGGCTACACCTTC.

The genes are TRBV6-5 and TRBJ1-1; D call uncertain. Trimming left V 6 bases short and J 7 bases short, with 15 bases between. CDR3 size: 13 residues. Germline assignment: CDR1 MNHEY and CDR2 SVGAGI. CDR3: CASSPPGVVEAFF. The CDR3 DNA sequence: TGTGCCAGCAGCCCCCCCGGGGTTGTTGAAGCTTTCTTT.

The chain carries TRBV6-4 and TRBJ1-5; 10 bases agree with TRBD1. Germline V gives CDR1 MRHNA, CDR2 SNTAGT. The CDR3 is 14 amino acids. The V segment lost 6 bases and the J segment 7 bases; nucleotides outside the gene matches: 6. The CDR3 loop reads CASRTWDRGQPQHF. The CDR3 DNA is TGTGCCAGCAGGACTTGGGACAGGGGCCAGCCCCAGCATTTT.

This clone was seen only once. The CDR3 here is CSVEGGDRGLSDTQYF. CDR3 nucleotide sequence: TGCAGCGTTGAAGGGGGGGACAGGGGGCTCTCAGATACGCAGTATTTT. The chain has TRBV29-1 and TRBJ2-3; 12 nucleotides line up with TRBD1. J gave up 4 bases and V 1 base, and 6 bases lay outside the gene matches. Germline loops: CDR1 SQVTM, CDR2 ANQGSEA. The CDR3 sequence is 16 residues long.